The clone carrying this TCR beta chain has only one observation. The antigen remains undetermined. This record belongs to a study of CD8+CD57+ T cells in acquired aplastic anemia. Study-level background: Sorted CD4+ plus CD8+ cells gave DNA averaging approximately 2.9 ug. Sequencing produced an average of about 11 million reads per healthy donor for CD4+ cells.

The study profiled TCR beta VDJ and CDR3 using genomic DNA as template. TCRdb processed the reads anew with MiXCR; each CDR3 protein has one entry. Seen here are approximately 380,000 distinct CDR3 sequences, just under 70% observed once, and the top ten hold 4%. The V gene's germline CDR1 is KGHDR and CDR2 SFDVKD. Trimming removed 2 bases from V and 6 bases from J, with 9 bases in between. CDR3 length: 14 amino acids. Study-wide results and limits: Both patients and controls carried the same twenty-nine CD8+ CDR3 sequences. CD8+ Simpson's diversity in patients was not significantly different from that in controls.

The rearrangement uses TRBV24-1 and TRBJ2-2, with D possibly being TRBD1 (6 bases). Sequencing was done on a sample of sorted CD4+, CD8+, or CD8+CD57+ T cells (not recorded which) from PBMCs. The receptor's source is a human donor in good health, serving as a control. The CDR3 DNA follows: TGTGCCACCAGTGATTCAGGGGACCCCGGGGAGCTGTTTTTT. It is translated as CATSDSGDPGELFF.